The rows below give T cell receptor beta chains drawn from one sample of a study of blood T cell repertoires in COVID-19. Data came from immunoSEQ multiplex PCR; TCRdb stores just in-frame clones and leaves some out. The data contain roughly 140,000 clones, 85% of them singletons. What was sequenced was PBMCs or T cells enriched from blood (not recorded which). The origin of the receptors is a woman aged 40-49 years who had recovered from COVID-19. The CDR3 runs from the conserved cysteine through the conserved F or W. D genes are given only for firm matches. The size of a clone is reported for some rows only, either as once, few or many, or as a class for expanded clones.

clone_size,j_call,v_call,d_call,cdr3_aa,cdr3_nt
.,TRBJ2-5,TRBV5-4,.,CASSPTQETQYF,TGTGCCAGCAGCCCAACTCAAGAGACCCAGTACTTC
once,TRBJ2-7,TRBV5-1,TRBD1,CASSLSSPGQGTSEQYF,TGCGCCAGCAGCTTGTCATCCCCGGGACAGGGAACATCCGAGCAGTACTTC
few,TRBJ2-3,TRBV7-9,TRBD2,CASSPPSGRRVDTQYF,TGTGCCAGCAGCCCCCCTAGCGGGAGACGGGTAGATACGCAGTATTTT
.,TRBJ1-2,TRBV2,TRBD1,CASMEDRAGYGYTF,TGTGCCAGCATGGAGGACAGGGCTGGCTATGGCTACACCTTC
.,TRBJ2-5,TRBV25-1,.,CASSEGGQQETQYF,TGTGCCAGCAGTGAGGGGGGACAGCAAGAGACCCAGTACTTC
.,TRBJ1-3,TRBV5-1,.,CASSSDKVGNTIYF,TGCGCCAGCAGTTCGGACAAGGTGGGAAACACCATATATTTT
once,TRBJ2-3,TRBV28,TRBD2,CASSLVPAGGTDTQYF,TGTGCCAGCAGTTTAGTCCCAGCGGGGGGGACAGATACGCAGTATTTT
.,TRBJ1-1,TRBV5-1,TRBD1,CASSTALQGAIDEAFF,TGCGCCAGCAGCACAGCCCTCCAGGGGGCGATTGATGAAGCTTTCTTT
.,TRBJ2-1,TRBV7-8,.,CASSSIAEGEQFF,TGTGCCAGCAGCTCCATAGCTGAGGGTGAGCAGTTCTTC
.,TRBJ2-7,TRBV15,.,CATSRDYSPLYEQYF,TGTGCCACCAGCAGGGATTATAGCCCCCTCTACGAGCAGTACTTC
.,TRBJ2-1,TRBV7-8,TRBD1,CASSAGGALSLFGEQFF,TGTGCCAGCAGCGCAGGGGGTGCGCTATCGCTGTTTGGGGAGCAGTTCTTC
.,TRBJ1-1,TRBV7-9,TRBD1,CASSSPGTGDEAFF,TGTGCCAGCAGCTCCCCCGGGACAGGGGATGAAGCTTTCTTT
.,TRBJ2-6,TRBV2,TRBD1,CASSGQGFAGANVLTF,TGTGCCAGCTCGGGACAGGGGTTTGCTGGGGCCAACGTCCTGACTTTC
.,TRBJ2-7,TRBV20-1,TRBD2,CSASSGGGTYEQYF,TGCAGTGCAAGTAGCGGGGGGGGCACCTACGAGCAGTACTTC
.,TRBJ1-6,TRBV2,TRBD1,CASSLDRSNSPLHF,TGTGCCAGCAGTCTGGACAGGTCCAACTCACCCCTCCACTTT
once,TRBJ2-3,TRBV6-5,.,CASSYPNSGTDTQYF,TGTGCCAGCAGTTACCCTAACTCCGGCACAGATACGCAGTATTTT
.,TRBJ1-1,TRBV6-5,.,CASRSEGNTEAFF,TGTGCCAGCAGGTCTGAGGGGAACACTGAAGCTTTCTTT
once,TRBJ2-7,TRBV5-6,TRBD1,CASSPGTASYEQYF,TGTGCCAGCAGCCCAGGGACAGCTTCCTACGAGCAGTACTTC
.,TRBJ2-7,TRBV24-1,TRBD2,CATRSFLAGGSYEQYF,TGTGCCACCAGAAGCTTCCTAGCGGGAGGTTCCTACGAGCAGTACTTC
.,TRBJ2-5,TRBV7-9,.,CASSFAGDNQETQYF,TGTGCCAGCAGCTTCGCCGGGGACAACCAAGAGACCCAGTACTTC
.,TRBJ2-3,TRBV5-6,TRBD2,CASSLVSGRAILDTQYF,TGTGCCAGCAGCTTGGTTAGCGGGAGGGCCATTCTAGATACGCAGTATTTT
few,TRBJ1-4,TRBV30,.,CAWSVRGGNEKLFF,TGTGCCTGGAGTGTACGGGGGGGCAATGAAAAACTGTTTTTT
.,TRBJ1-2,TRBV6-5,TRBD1,CATDQQGSGYTF,TGTGCCACCGACCAACAGGGGTCTGGCTACACCTTC
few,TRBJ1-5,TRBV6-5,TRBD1,CATKGTGGNQPQHF,TGTGCCACTAAGGGGACAGGCGGCAATCAGCCCCAGCATTTT
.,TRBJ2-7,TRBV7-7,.,CASSPSHGPSYEQYF,TGTGCCAGCAGCCCCTCTCATGGGCCCTCCTACGAGCAGTACTTC
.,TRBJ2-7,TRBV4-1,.,CASSQDMSVEQYF,TGCGCCAGCAGCCAAGATATGTCGGTCGAGCAGTACTTC
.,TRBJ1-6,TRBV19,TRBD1,CASSSKDRGARSPLHF,TGTGCCAGTAGTTCAAAGGACAGGGGGGCTCGTTCACCCCTCCACTTT
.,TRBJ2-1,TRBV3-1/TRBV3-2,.,CASSQALGGNEQFF,TGTGCCAGCAGCCAAGCTCTAGGGGGTAATGAGCAGTTCTTC
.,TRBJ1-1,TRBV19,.,CATMDSGGHTEAFF,TGTGCCACCATGGACTCGGGAGGCCACACTGAAGCTTTCTTT
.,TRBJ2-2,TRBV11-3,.,CASSSPTGGRVTGELFF,TGTGCCAGCAGCTCTCCTACGGGGGGCCGTGTCACCGGGGAGCTGTTTTTT
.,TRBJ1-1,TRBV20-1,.,CSASRTDEAFF,TGCAGTGCTAGTAGGACAGATGAAGCTTTCTTT
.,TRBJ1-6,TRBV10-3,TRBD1,CAISAGQGGESPLHF,TGTGCCATCAGTGCGGGACAGGGGGGAGAATCACCCCTCCACTTT
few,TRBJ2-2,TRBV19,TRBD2,CASKPGPSGRTGTGELFF,TGTGCCAGTAAGCCAGGGCCTAGCGGGAGGACGGGCACCGGGGAGCTGTTTTTT
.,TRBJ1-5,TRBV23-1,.,CARKRGVQPQHF,TGCGCCAGGAAAAGGGGTGTTCAGCCCCAGCATTTT
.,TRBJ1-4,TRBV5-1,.,CASSNGRANEKLFF,TGCGCCAGCAGCAATGGGAGGGCTAATGAAAAACTGTTTTTT
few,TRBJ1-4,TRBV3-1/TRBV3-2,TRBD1,CASSQGSGGKEKLFF,TGTGCCAGCAGCCAAGGTTCAGGGGGGAAAGAAAAACTGTTTTTT
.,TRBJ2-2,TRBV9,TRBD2,CASSVLAGGGELFF,TGTGCCAGCAGCGTTCTAGCGGGAGGGGGGGAGCTGTTTTTT
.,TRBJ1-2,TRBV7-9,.,CASSLGEGVDGYTF,TGTGCCAGCAGCTTAGGAGAGGGGGTTGATGGCTACACCTTC
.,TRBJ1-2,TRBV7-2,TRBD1,CASSPGRQGNYGYTF,TGTGCCAGCAGCCCAGGCCGACAGGGGAACTATGGCTACACCTTC
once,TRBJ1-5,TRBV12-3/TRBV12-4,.,CASSLGVLQPQHF,TGTGCCAGCAGTTTAGGCGTTCTTCAGCCCCAGCATTTT
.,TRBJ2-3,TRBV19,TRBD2,CASSSLAGVGADTQYF,TGTGCCAGTAGTTCACTAGCGGGAGTAGGAGCAGATACGCAGTATTTT
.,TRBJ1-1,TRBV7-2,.,CASSLSRDTEAFF,TGTGCCAGCAGCTTAAGTCGGGACACTGAAGCTTTCTTT
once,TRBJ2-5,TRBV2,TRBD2,CASSKLAGVQETQYF,TGTGCCAGCAGTAAACTAGCGGGAGTACAAGAGACCCAGTACTTC
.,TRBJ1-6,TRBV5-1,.,CASSFSGSYNSPLHF,TGCGCCAGCAGCTTTTCAGGGTCCTATAATTCACCCCTCCACTTT
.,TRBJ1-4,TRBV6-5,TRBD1,CASSYGGSGGEEKLFF,TGTGCCAGCAGTTACGGGGGCTCAGGGGGCGAGGAGAAACTGTTTTTT
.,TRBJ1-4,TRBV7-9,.,CASSLVIGNEKLFF,TGTGCCAGCAGCTTAGTAATCGGTAATGAAAAACTGTTTTTT
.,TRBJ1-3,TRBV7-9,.,CASPGVRNTIYF,TGTGCCAGCCCCGGGGTTAGAAACACCATATATTTT
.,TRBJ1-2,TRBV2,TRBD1,CASSEALRTGQGAMGNYGYTF,TGTGCCAGCAGTGAAGCGCTTAGGACGGGACAGGGGGCGATGGGTAACTATGGCTACACCTTC
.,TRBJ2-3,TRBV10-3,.,CAIADFTDTQYF,TGTGCCATCGCGGACTTCACAGATACGCAGTATTTT
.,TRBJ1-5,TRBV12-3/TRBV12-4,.,CASSFADNQPQHF,TGTGCCAGCAGTTTCGCGGACAATCAGCCCCAGCATTTT
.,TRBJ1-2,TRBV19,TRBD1,CASSIYDRGMDGYTF,TGTGCCAGTAGTATCTACGACAGGGGGATGGATGGCTACACCTTC
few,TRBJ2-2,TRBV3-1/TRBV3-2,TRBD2,CASSQTAGAAGELFF,TGTGCCAGCAGCCAAACAGCGGGAGCGGCCGGGGAGCTGTTTTTT
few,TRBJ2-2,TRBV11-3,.,CASSLVRNTGELFF,TGTGCCAGCAGCTTAGTTAGGAACACCGGGGAGCTGTTTTTT
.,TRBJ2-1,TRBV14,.,CASSQTGLYNEQFF,TGTGCCAGCAGCCAAACAGGGCTCTACAATGAGCAGTTCTTC
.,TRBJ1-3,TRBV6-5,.,CASSSYREGGNTIYF,TGTGCCAGCAGTTCGTACAGGGAGGGCGGAAACACCATATATTTT
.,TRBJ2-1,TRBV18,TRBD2,CASSSGLAGGINEQFF,TGTGCCAGCTCGTCCGGACTAGCGGGGGGGATAAATGAGCAGTTCTTC
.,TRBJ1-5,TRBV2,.,CASSEIRAQGQSNQPQHF,TGTGCCAGCAGTGAGATTAGAGCTCAGGGGCAGAGCAATCAGCCCCAGCATTTT
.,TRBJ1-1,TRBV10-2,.,CASRVGSYGNTEAFF,TGCGCCAGCCGGGTGGGTTCTTATGGGAACACTGAAGCTTTCTTT
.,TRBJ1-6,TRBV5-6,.,CASSSPSGGSYSPLHF,TGTGCCAGCAGCTCTCCGTCGGGTGGTTCCTACTCACCCCTCCACTTT
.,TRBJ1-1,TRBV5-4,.,CASSQDSYTEAFF,TGTGCCAGCAGCCAGGACAGCTACACTGAAGCTTTCTTT